Following are 24 T cell receptor beta chains from one sample sequenced in a study of tumor-infiltrating lymphocytes in localized non-small cell lung cancer. Method: immunoSEQ multiplex PCR; TCRdb's copy keeps in-frame clones and lacks some. Seen here are tens of thousands of clones, 55% to 75% observed once, and the top ten hold 14% to 15%. The sequenced sample consisted of lung tumor tissue. The receptor set was obtained from a human donor with non-small cell lung cancer.

J is TRBJ2-5 and V is TRBV5-6; 11 bases align to TRBD1. The CDR3 has 17 amino acids. V was clipped by 1 base and J by 5 bases; unmatched bases: 10. Germline CDR1 and CDR2: SGHDT and YYEEEE. In DNA, the CDR3 is TGTGCCAGCAGCTTGTTCGGACAGGGGGCGCGCGGGGAGACCCAGTACTTC. This sequence encodes CASSLFGQGARGETQYF.

The V call is TRBV5-5, the J call TRBJ2-3; a possible D gene is TRBD2 (5 bases). Trimming left V 5 bases short and J 4 bases short, with 20 bases between. The CDR3 contains 16 residues. CDR1 SGHKS and CDR2 YYEKEE come from the germline V gene (reference sequence). CDR3 in DNA: TGTGCCAGCAGTTTCAATCGAGGACTCGGGGCAGATACGCAGTATTTT. Protein: CASSFNRGLGADTQYF.

The V gene is TRBV29-1, the J gene TRBJ2-7, with D possibly being TRBD1 or TRBD2 (5 bases each). Trimming took off 6 bases at V and 5 bases at J, with 11 bases between the two ends. The CDR3 has 11 amino acids. The V gene's germline CDR1 is SQVTM and CDR2 ANQGSEA. DNA for the CDR3: TGCAGCGTCCCGGGGACCCACGAGCAGTACTTC. Its protein is CSVPGTHEQYF.

The rearrangement joins TRBV5-4 to TRBJ1-3, with 7 bases lining up with TRBD1. Trimming removed 4 bases from V and 0 bases from J; junction bases left unmatched: 7. The CDR3 runs to 16 residues. Germline-derived CDR1 and CDR2 are SGHNT and YYREEE (reference sequence). CDR3 sequence (DNA): TGTGCCAGCAGCCCCCGGACAGGAGACTCTGGAAACACCATATATTTT. It yields the protein CASSPRTGDSGNTIYF.

The chain has TRBV5-1 and TRBJ1-1; 7 bases map to TRBD1. V was clipped by 2 bases and J by 0 bases; unmatched bases: 10. Germline V gene lookup returns CDR1 SGHRS and CDR2 YFSETQ. This CDR3 has 17 amino acids. CDR3 DNA: TGCGCCAGCAGCTTTGGTACTAGGGGGCATTTGAACACTGAAGCTTTCTTT. It specifies CASSFGTRGHLNTEAFF.

The J gene is TRBJ2-5, the V gene TRBV5-4; 8 bases are shared with TRBD2. This CDR3 is built from 16 residues. Germline loops: CDR1 SGHNT, CDR2 YYREEE (reference sequence). Trimming cost V 0 bases and J 2 bases; bases outside gene matches: 6. The CDR3 DNA follows: TGTGCCAGCAGCTTGGCCGGGGGGGGAGAGCAAGAGACCCAGTACTTC. Translated, it gives CASSLAGGGEQETQYF.

V and J are TRBV6-1 and TRBJ1-5; TRBD1 aligns across 7 bases. Germline-derived CDR1 and CDR2 are MNHNS and SASEGT. The junction had 4 bases not matched to a gene; V was cut back by 6 bases and J by 8 bases. The CDR3 spans 12 residues. As DNA, the CDR3 is TGTGCCAGCAGGGGGACAGTAAAGCCCCAGCATTTT. It is translated as CASRGTVKPQHF.

The V call is TRBV25-1, the J call TRBJ1-6; 10 nucleotides match TRBD1. The germline V gene has CDR1 MGHDK and CDR2 SYGVNS. The CDR3 is made up of 15 amino acids. The trim removed 3 bases at V and 9 bases at J, leaving 5 bases unmatched. CDR3 sequence reads: CASSDGTGEVSPLHF. CDR3 nucleotides: TGTGCCAGCAGTGACGGGACAGGGGAAGTTTCACCCCTCCACTTT. Looking up the rest from reference TRBV25-1 and TRBJ1-6 gives the full variable domain: EADIYQTPRYLVIGTGKKITLECSQTMGHDKMYWYQQDPGMELHLIHYSYGVNSTEKGDLSSESTVSRIRTEHFPLTLESARPSHTSQYLCASSDGTGEVSPLHFGNGTRLTVT.

The genes are TRBV7-2 and TRBJ2-7; 9 nucleotides line up with TRBD1. Trimming took 2 bases from V and 1 from J; bases not matched to a gene: 3. The CDR3 consists of 15 residues. Per germline, CDR1 SGHTA and CDR2 FQGNSA. CDR3 coding DNA: TGTGCCAGCAGCTTACGGGGGACAGGGTCCTACGAGCAGTACTTC. Its protein product is CASSLRGTGSYEQYF.

V and J are TRBV5-1 and TRBJ2-2; 9 nucleotides match TRBD1. J gave up 6 bases and V 3 bases, and 6 bases lay outside the gene matches. Germline lookup yields CDR1 SGHRS and CDR2 YFSETQ. This CDR3 spans 15 amino acids. This CDR3 reads CASSWGQGKAGELFF. The CDR3 bases are TGCGCCAGCAGCTGGGGACAGGGAAAGGCCGGGGAGCTGTTTTTT. Using reference TRBV5-1 and TRBJ2-2 for the parts outside the CDR3, the full variable domain is KAGVTQTPRYLIKTRGQQVTLSCSPISGHRSVSWYQQTPGQGLQFLFEYFSETQRNKGNFPGRFSGRQFSNSRSEMNVSTLELGDSALYLCASSWGQGKAGELFFGEGSRLTVL.

The V and J genes are TRBV7-6 and TRBJ1-1; maybe TRBD1 (5 bases). Trimming pared 3 bases from V and 2 bases from J, leaving 10 bases between. The CDR3 is 14 amino acids. Germline CDR1 and CDR2: SGHVS and FNYEAQ. CDR3: CASSLRDSNTEAFF. The CDR3 nucleotides read TGTGCCAGCAGCTTGCGGGACTCCAACACTGAAGCTTTCTTT.

The rearrangement uses TRBV9 and TRBJ2-7, with D possibly TRBD2 on 6 matching bases. V was pared by 0 bases and J by 1 base, with 8 bases between. The germline CDR1 and CDR2 sequences are SGDLS and YYNGEE. This CDR3 contains 14 residues. The CDR3 spells CASSVDGRSYEQYF. CDR3 sequence (DNA): TGTGCCAGCAGCGTAGACGGGAGATCCTACGAGCAGTACTTC.

V is TRBV6-5 and J is TRBJ2-5; unclear D gene. The V gene's germline CDR1 is MNHEY and CDR2 SVGAGI. CDR3 length equals 13 residues. Trimming shortened V by 8 bases and J by 7 bases, and 17 bases separated the two germline ends. CDR3 bases: TGTGCCAGCGTTACCGGGTCCTGGGGGACCCAGTACTTC. Translation: CASVTGSWGTQYF.

The rearrangement links TRBV6-6 to TRBJ1-2, with 8 positions matching TRBD1. The germline V gene encodes CDR1 MNHNY and CDR2 SVGAGI (reference sequence). The CDR3 is made up of 14 amino acids. V was clipped by 4 bases and J by 8 bases; unmatched bases: 9. The DNA for the CDR3 is TGTGCCAGCAGTTTTCAGGGGGCCCAGGGAGGCTACACCTTC. Its protein product is CASSFQGAQGGYTF.

This clone was seen a handful of times. The CDR3 region is CASSYGTGLTEKLFF. CDR3 coding DNA: TGTGCCAGCAGTTACGGGACAGGGTTGACTGAAAAACTGTTTTTT. The chain employs TRBV11-2 and TRBJ1-4; the match to TRBD1 covers 9 bases. CDR3 length: 15 residues. Germline assignment: CDR1 SGHAT and CDR2 FQNNGV. The junction had 9 bases not matched to a gene; V was cut back by 6 bases and J by 7 bases.

This clone was found a few times. This chain connects TRBV27 to TRBJ1-5, with D unclear. The germline CDR1 and CDR2 sequences are MNHEY and SMNVEV (reference sequence). The CDR3 contains 17 residues. The germline V and J ends were trimmed by 6 bases and 0 bases, with 18 bases remaining between them. CDR3 protein: CASSLYPTEASNQPQHF. The CDR3 region has the DNA TGTGCCAGCAGCCTGTACCCCACAGAGGCTAGCAATCAGCCCCAGCATTTT.

The sample holds a few counts of this clone. This chain connects TRBV19 to TRBJ1-4, with TRBD1 matching 8 bases. The CDR3 runs 17 residues. Germline V gene sequence: CDR1 LNHDA, CDR2 SQIVND (reference sequence). J lost 2 bases, V lost 1 base, and 6 bases had no gene match. This chain's CDR3 is CASSIGQGAATNEKLFF. CDR3 DNA: TGTGCCAGTAGTATAGGTCAGGGGGCGGCGACTAATGAAAAACTGTTTTTT.

This clone appeared a few times. The chain links TRBV19 to TRBJ2-3; no clear D gene. Germline CDR1 LNHDA, CDR2 SQIVND (reference sequence). This CDR3 region has 15 residues. V shed 3 bases and J shed 3 bases, with 13 bases lying between them. The CDR3 DNA sequence: TGTGCCAGTAGTATGACGAGCGCTAAGACAGATACGCAGTATTTT. This translates into CASSMTSAKTDTQYF.

This chain links TRBV4-2 with TRBJ2-1, with a weak D call TRBD2 (6 bases). Trimming took 0 bases from V and 1 from J, leaving 13 bases between them. Germline assignment: CDR1 LGHNA and CDR2 YNFKEQ. This CDR3 has 17 residues. CDR3 nucleotides: TGTGCCAGCAGCCAAGATCCACCGGGAGATTCCTACAATGAGCAGTTCTTC. As protein: CASSQDPPGDSYNEQFF.

The chain combines TRBV6-5 with TRBJ2-7; D might be TRBD1 (5 bases). The V gene lost 6 bases and the J gene lost 0 bases, with 12 bases spanning the gap. Germline values: CDR1 MNHEY, CDR2 SVGAGI. The CDR3 extends over 14 amino acids. Here the CDR3 reads CASRPRASSYEQYF. The CDR3 coding sequence is TGTGCCAGCAGACCCAGGGCTAGCTCCTACGAGCAGTACTTC.

V and J are TRBV29-1 and TRBJ1-1; 9 bases match TRBD1. CDR1 and CDR2 (germline): SQVTM, ANQGSEA. This CDR3 comprises 13 residues. J was trimmed by 4 bases and V by 6 bases; bases with no gene match: 6. The CDR3 protein is CSVPTTGGTEAFF. In DNA, the CDR3 is TGCAGCGTCCCTACGACAGGGGGCACTGAAGCTTTCTTT. Full variable domain (outside the CDR3, taken from reference TRBV29-1 and TRBJ1-1): SAVISQKPSRDICQRGTSLTIQCQVDSQVTMMFWYRQQPGQSLTLIATANQGSEATYESGFVIDKFPISRPNLTFSTLTVSNMSPEDSSIYLCSVPTTGGTEAFFGQGTRLTVV.

In nucleotides, the CDR3 is TGTGCCAGTAGTATTCCGTATGAAAAACTGTTTTTT. Its protein is CASSIPYEKLFF. The chain carries TRBV19 and TRBJ1-4; D is undetermined. The CDR3 has 12 residues. With 3 bases removed from V and 6 bases from J, the gap between germline ends came to 5 bases. The germline gives CDR1 LNHDA, CDR2 SQIVND (reference sequence).

The chain is built from TRBV5-4 and TRBJ2-1; D uncertain. Germline-derived CDR1 and CDR2 are SGHNT and YYREEE (reference sequence). V lost 0 bases and J 9 bases, leaving 7 bases between the germline ends. The CDR3 is 12 residues long. CDR3 in DNA: TGTGCCAGCAGCTTGGACGTCGGTGAGCAGTTCTTC. Translated, it gives CASSLDVGEQFF. The whole variable domain, filled in from reference TRBV5-4 and TRBJ2-1, reads ETGVTQSPTHLIKTRGQQVTLRCSSQSGHNTVSWYQQALGQGPQFIFQYYREEENGRGNFPPRFSGLQFPNYSSELNVNALELDDSALYLCASSLDVGEQFFGPGTRLTVL.

The chain recombines TRBV5-4 with TRBJ2-3; tentatively, D is TRBD1 or TRBD2 (5 bases each). The CDR3 is 15 amino acids. The germline gives CDR1 SGHNT, CDR2 YYREEE (reference sequence). Deletions cut 0 bases from V and 1 base from J, with 9 bases between. The CDR3 loop reads CASSLAGRGTDTQYF. The CDR3 DNA reads TGTGCCAGCAGCTTGGCAGGGAGAGGCACAGATACGCAGTATTTT.